The present TCR beta chain was sequenced within a study of blood T cell repertoires in COVID-19 (TCRdb year 2020). About the full investigation: Samples from collaborators originated in the United States, Italy and Spain and spanned both the acute and convalescent phases of COVID-19. HLA class I and class II types, where available, came from metadata supplied by the sample provider rather than from assay-based typing. Subjects who had been exposed to COVID-19, were actively infected with it, or had recovered from it provided the deeply sampled blood TCRbeta repertoires that made up the dataset. Sample metadata almost always included a de-identified subject ID, COVID-19 status, age in years and sex. The repertoires were released in a freely available public database intended as a resource for research on the immune response to SARS-CoV-2. The prospective study material was composed of cDNA or gDNA derived from T cells, B-cell-depleted T cells, or PBMCs. The samples were drawn from two sources: the first 160 participants of the ongoing ImmuneRACE study, and 1,200 or so subjects contributed by 6 global collaborators. Results and caveats for the whole study, not just this receptor: The quantity of clinical and demographic metadata differed by source and by participant and was supplied without curation.

This clone appeared a few times. It lacks a known antigen. It has no much larger one-base neighbor in the sample; base qualities were not kept. Whole blood was collected in K2EDTA tubes by collaborating institutions according to the institutions' own protocols. Collaborator samples were shipped for TCRbeta analysis as frozen whole blood, isolated PBMCs, or DNA extracted from either sample type. From the cysteine up to the phenylalanine, the CDR3 has a length of 17 residues. The DNA shown is the 51-base CDR3, in frame from base 1. CDR1 SGHNT and CDR2 YENEEA were looked up in the germline V gene. Compared with germline, V lacks 1 base and J lacks 0 bases; bases without a gene match: 6. The immunoSEQ Assay, a bias-controlled multiplex PCR, was used to amplify TCRbeta CDR3 regions from genomic DNA. In the source study's methods: The number of nucleated cells in each sample was estimated by amplification of reference gene primers within the assay. Sequence reads were collapsed and filtered to measure the absolute abundance of every unique TCRbeta CDR3 rearrangement. Productive Simpson clonality was computed per sample as the square root of Simpson's diversity index over productive rearrangements. The clones in this table, taken by TCRdb from immuneACCESS, are in-frame only. Not every clone is retained; where verified, under half of the shortfall comes from an unresolved V gene, and the cause of the rest is unknown. V, J and clone size are those of that table, while D and trimming were read from the DNA. The sample records a few hundred thousand clones, approximately 88% of which are singletons. Roughly 0.8% of the sample goes to the ten largest clones.

The source of this sequence is a woman between 25 and 40 years old with acute or convalescent COVID-19. Here the chain combines TRBV11-3 and TRBJ2-1; 7 bases in between match TRBD2. Sequencing used peripheral blood. The nucleotide sequence is TGTGCCAGCAGCTTAGCGGTAGCGGGCAGCTCCTACAATGAGCAGTTCTTC. This is translated as CASSLAVAGSSYNEQFF.